This TCR beta chain was obtained from a study of blood T cell repertoires in COVID-19. In the study overall: Samples representing acute and convalescent COVID-19 were sourced from the United States, Italy and Spain. Sample material is recorded as cDNA or gDNA derived from T cells, B-cell-depleted T cells, or PBMCs.

As handled by the study authors: Estimates of nucleated cell counts were drawn from the amplification of reference gene primers. Method: immunoSEQ multiplex PCR; TCRdb's copy keeps in-frame clones and lacks some. That table gives V, J and clone size, and the DNA gave D and trimming. The sample contains roughly 150,000 clones, 88% of which appear only once. Germline CDR1 reads SGHVS; CDR2 reads FQNEAQ. V dropped 5 bases and J dropped 4 bases, with 20 bases sitting between them. This CDR3 contains 16 residues. V usage is TRBV7-8 and J usage is TRBJ1-1, with TRBD1 as a possible D gene (5 bases). This TCR was sampled from a man aged 50-60 years who had recovered from COVID-19. Sequenced material: peripheral blood. For the CDR3, the DNA is TGTGCCAGCAGCCTTTATGGGGGGACGGCACCCACTGAAGCTTTCTTT. Its translation: CASSLYGGTAPTEAFF.